This T cell receptor beta chain stems from a study of T cell changes during pregnancy in multiple sclerosis. The repertoire was sequenced with immunoSEQ multiplex PCR; TCRdb's copy has only in-frame clones and lacks some. The sample has 70,000 to 90,000 clones, 90% to 95% seen once. This CDR3 spans 15 amino acids. V dropped 1 base and J dropped 1 base, with 8 bases sitting between them. In germline, CDR1 is SGHKS, CDR2 YYEKEE (reference sequence). The source material was peripheral blood, sampled in the first trimester of pregnancy. The chain combines TRBV5-5 with TRBJ2-2; D is ambiguous. This clonotype originated in a female donor with multiple sclerosis, enrolled in a pregnancy study. The CDR3 here is CASSLTPENTGELFF. CDR3 DNA sequence: TGTGCCAGCAGCTTGACACCAGAGAACACCGGGGAGCTGTTTTTT.